The present T cell receptor (beta chain) was sequenced within a study of blood T cell repertoires in COVID-19 (dated by TCRdb to about 2020). With regard to the full study: Samples from collaborators originated in the United States, Italy and Spain and spanned both the acute and convalescent phases of COVID-19. HLA class I and class II types, where available, came from metadata supplied by the sample provider rather than from assay-based typing. The material from the prospective study consisted of cDNA or gDNA derived from T cells, B-cell-depleted T cells, or PBMCs. Samples came from the ongoing ImmuneRACE study (first 160 participants) plus 1,254 subjects from 6 global collaborators. The repertoires were released in a freely available public database intended as a resource for research on the immune response to SARS-CoV-2. The dataset comprised deeply sampled blood TCRbeta repertoires from subjects exposed to, actively infected with, or recovered from COVID-19. A de-identified subject ID, COVID-19 status, age in years and sex were almost always included in the sample metadata.

CDR1 is given as GTSNPN and CDR2 as SVGIG, both from the germline V gene (reference sequence). Spanning cysteine to phenylalanine, the CDR3 consists of 13 amino acids. The retained sequence is limited to the CDR3, 39 bases, with the frame set at the first base. Relative to germline, V is 7 bases shorter and J is 5 bases shorter, with 17 bases between their ends. One collaborating source in Seattle enrolled patients during active infection and followed them longitudinally through the course of disease. Collaborating institutions collected whole blood in K2EDTA tubes following their own protocols. For TCRbeta analysis, collaborators shipped samples as frozen whole blood, isolated PBMCs, or DNA extracted from either of those sample types. A word on this clone: No antigen is known for it. No qualities accompany the bases; no much larger clone lies one base away.

TCRbeta CDR3 regions were amplified from genomic DNA by means of the immunoSEQ Assay, a bias-controlled multiplex PCR. The study's own analysis went as follows. Nucleated cell counts per sample were estimated from amplification of reference gene primers within the assay. To quantify the absolute abundance of each unique TCRbeta CDR3 rearrangement, sequence reads were collapsed and filtered. Productive Simpson clonality was computed per sample as the square root of Simpson's diversity index over productive rearrangements. TCRdb carries this immuneACCESS record with in-frame sequences only. Its versions omit some clonotypes, under half of them owing to an unresolved V gene in the studies checked, with the rest unexplained. V and J calls and clone size are as listed in that table; D and trimming were resolved from the DNA. The sample table contains more than 300,000 clones; only one count was recorded for approximately 88% of them. Approximately 1.8% of the sample rests with the top ten.

On the study overall, not on this receptor specifically: The amount of clinical and demographic metadata varied by source and participant and was provided uncurated.

The material sequenced was peripheral blood. This receptor chain uses TRBV30 and TRBJ1-2; TRBD1 is a weak D gene call, 6 bases matching. The sequence derives from a woman under 40 with COVID-19, enrolled during active disease. The DNA sequence is as follows: TGTGCCTACCAGACAGGTTTTTGGTATGGCTACACCTTC. Its amino acids are CAYQTGFWYGYTF.